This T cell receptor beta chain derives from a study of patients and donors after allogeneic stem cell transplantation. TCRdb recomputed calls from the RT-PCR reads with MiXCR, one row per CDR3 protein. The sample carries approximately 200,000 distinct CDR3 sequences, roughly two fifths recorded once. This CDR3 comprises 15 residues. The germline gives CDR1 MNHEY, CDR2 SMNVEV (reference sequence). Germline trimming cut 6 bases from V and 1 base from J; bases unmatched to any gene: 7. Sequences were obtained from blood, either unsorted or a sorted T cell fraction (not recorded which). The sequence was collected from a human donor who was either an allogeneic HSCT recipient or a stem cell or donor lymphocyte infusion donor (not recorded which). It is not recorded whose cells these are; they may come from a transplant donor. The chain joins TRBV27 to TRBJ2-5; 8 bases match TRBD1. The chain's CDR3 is CASRWTGRAQETQYF. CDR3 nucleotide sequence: TGTGCCAGCAGGTGGACAGGGCGGGCCCAAGAGACCCAGTACTTC.